Following are 7 T cell receptor beta chains from one sample sequenced in a study of cytomegalovirus exposure and HLA in healthy donors. A multiplex PCR was run with 60 Vbeta primers and 13 Jbeta primers. TCRdb's table, derived via immunoSEQ multiplex PCR, lists solely in-frame clones and lacks some. The sample's table shows roughly 43,000 clones. Sequencing used PBMCs. The receptors were gathered from a woman in her 40s in good health and CMV-seronegative.

V usage is TRBV6-5 and J usage is TRBJ1-4; possible D gene TRBD1, 6 bases. The V gene lost 6 bases and the J gene lost 0 bases, with 11 bases spanning the gap. The CDR3 totals 15 residues. From germline, CDR1 is MNHEY and CDR2 SVGAGI. The chain's CDR3 is CASRRTAATNEKLFF. For the CDR3, the DNA is TGTGCCAGCAGGCGGACAGCTGCAACTAATGAAAAACTGTTTTTT.

The genes are TRBV19 and TRBJ1-2; D not certain. CDR3 length: 15 residues. The germline CDR1 and CDR2 sequences are LNHDA and SQIVND (reference sequence). V gave up 7 bases and J gave up 3 bases, with 18 bases separating them. CDR3 protein: CASKRPVGSDYGYTF. The CDR3 DNA reads as TGTGCCAGTAAACGCCCAGTGGGCTCGGACTATGGCTACACCTTC.

V usage is TRBV9 and J usage is TRBJ1-2; the D is unclear. CDR1 is SGDLS and CDR2 is YYNGEE in the germline V gene. Trimming removed 3 bases at V and 4 bases at J, with 16 bases between. The CDR3 is 15 residues long. The chain's CDR3 is CASSGETVSIYGYTF. CDR3 coding DNA: TGTGCCAGCAGCGGGGAGACTGTCTCGATCTATGGCTACACCTTC.

This sequence joins TRBV15 and TRBJ2-5; 7 bases line up with TRBD2. The CDR3 totals 14 residues. Trimming cost V 4 bases and J 4 bases; bases outside gene matches: 6. CDR1 LNHNV and CDR2 YYDKDF come from the germline V gene (reference sequence). The CDR3 DNA reads TGTGCCACCAGCATCGGGGGGAGTGGAGAGACCCAGTACTTC. Amino acid sequence: CATSIGGSGETQYF.

The chain uses TRBV6-5 and TRBJ1-1; the D gene is possibly TRBD1 (5 bases). This CDR3 region has 13 residues. CDR1 MNHEY and CDR2 SVGAGI come from the germline V gene. V lost 7 bases to trimming and J lost 2 bases, with 11 bases between them. CDR3 region: CASTSGYNTEAFF. DNA of the CDR3: TGTGCCAGCACTTCAGGGTACAACACTGAAGCTTTCTTT.

CDR3 region: CATSFNRGLYEQYF. The CDR3 coding sequence is TGTGCCACCAGCTTCAACAGGGGGCTCTACGAGCAGTACTTC. The rearrangement links TRBV15 to TRBJ2-7; 9 positions agree with TRBD1. Germline V gene data show CDR1 as LNHNV and CDR2 as YYDKDF (reference sequence). Germline trimming cut 5 bases from V and 3 bases from J; bases unmatched to any gene: 5. The CDR3 is 14 residues long.

This chain connects TRBV18 to TRBJ2-7; TRBD1 matches at 11 bases. The CDR3 runs to 13 residues. Germline CDR1 and CDR2: KGHSH and LQKENI. V gave up 5 bases and J gave up 5 bases; unmatched junction bases: 2. Here the CDR3 DNA reads TGTGCCAGCTCAGGGACAGGGGGTAACGAGCAGTACTTC. This translates into CASSGTGGNEQYF.